The 23 T cell receptor beta chains given below trace back to one sample, sequenced in a study of cytomegalovirus exposure and HLA in healthy donors. Repertoires were generated with immunoSEQ multiplex PCR, while TCRdb's copy carries only in-frame clones and drops some. This sample has about 240,000 clones; around 88% occur once, and the top ten carry around 1.2%. Sequencing was carried out using PBMCs. The receptors were gathered from a woman aged 25 to 39 in good health and CMV-seropositive.

The V gene is TRBV2, the J gene TRBJ2-3; unclear D gene. The CDR3 covers 13 residues. The V end lost 1 base, the J end lost 4 bases, and 6 bases lay between the germline ends. From germline, CDR1 is SNHLY and CDR2 FYNNEI. The CDR3 coding sequence is TGTGCCAGCAGTGAAGGCGGCGCAGATACGCAGTATTTT. Translation: CASSEGGADTQYF.

This chain links TRBV11-3 with TRBJ2-7, with 7 bases identical to TRBD2. The junction had 4 bases not matched to a gene; V was cut back by 2 bases and J by 3 bases. Germline assignment: CDR1 SGHNT and CDR2 YENEEA. The CDR3 covers 14 residues. For the CDR3, the DNA is TGTGCCAGCAGCTTAATGAGCGGGAACTACGAGCAGTACTTC. Its translation is CASSLMSGNYEQYF.

The count of this clone is one. The chain employs TRBV5-5 and TRBJ2-7; 8 bases fit TRBD2. V was clipped by 0 bases and J by 2 bases; unmatched bases: 13. This CDR3 spans 18 amino acids. The V gene's germline CDR1 is SGHKS and CDR2 YYEKEE (reference sequence). DNA for the CDR3: TGTGCCAGCAGCTTGGCCAGGGGAGCGAGCGGGAGTGCCTACGAGCAGTACTTC. Translating gives CASSLARGASGSAYEQYF.

J is TRBJ2-7 and V is TRBV13, with D possibly being TRBD2 (5 bases). The CDR3 consists of 13 residues. V shed 6 bases and J shed 2 bases, with 11 bases lying between them. Per germline, CDR1 PRHDT and CDR2 FYEKMQ (reference sequence). In nucleotides, the CDR3 is TGTGCCAGCAGTACCCCCGGGGCCTACGAGCAGTACTTC. It is translated as CASSTPGAYEQYF.

About this clone itself: The sample holds other DNA sequences that translate to the same CDR3. The chain combines TRBV6-4 with TRBJ2-1, with 7 bases matching TRBD1. The length of the CDR3 is 13 residues. The germline V gene has CDR1 MRHNA and CDR2 SNTAGT. V was pared by 5 bases and J by 4 bases, with 2 bases of the junction left unmatched. CDR3 sequence (DNA): TGTGCCAGCAGTCGGGACAGTTACAATGAGCAGTTCTTC. This sequence encodes CASSRDSYNEQFF.

The chain uses TRBV5-1 and TRBJ2-1, with TRBD2 identical over 14 bases. Germline V gene data show CDR1 as SGHRS and CDR2 as YFSETQ. The CDR3 has 15 amino acids. The V segment lost 0 bases and the J segment 15 bases; nucleotides outside the gene matches: 8. In DNA form, the CDR3 reads TGCGCCAGCAGCTTGGGGGGGACTAGCGGGAGTTCGCCGTTCTTC. Amino acid sequence: CASSLGGTSGSSPFF.

This clone was counted only a few times. This chain joins TRBV5-5 and TRBJ2-7; TRBD1 agrees at 12 bases. The germline V gene has CDR1 SGHKS and CDR2 YYEKEE (reference sequence). J lost 5 bases, V lost 2 bases, and 8 bases had no gene match. The CDR3 length is 16 residues. In nucleotides, the CDR3 is TGTGCCAGCAGCTTTCAGGTAGGGACAGGGGGCCACGAGCAGTACTTC. It translates to CASSFQVGTGGHEQYF.

This CDR3 reads CASSVGAVYYYNEQFF. As DNA, the CDR3 is TGTGCCAGCAGCGTAGGCGCCGTATATTACTACAATGAGCAGTTCTTC. The V call is TRBV9, the J call TRBJ2-1; no firm D call. The CDR3 covers 16 residues. Trimming removed 0 bases at V and 3 bases at J, with 13 bases between. Germline V lookup: CDR1 SGDLS, CDR2 YYNGEE.

V usage is TRBV4-1 and J usage is TRBJ1-2, with D perhaps TRBD1 (6 bases). Trimming pared 4 bases from V and 2 bases from J, leaving 20 bases between. Germline loops: CDR1 MGHRA, CDR2 YSYEKL. The CDR3 runs 17 residues. The DNA for the CDR3 is TGCGCCAGCAGCCCCCAAAGGGGGGGTTTCGTAAACTATGGCTACACCTTC. Translating gives CASSPQRGGFVNYGYTF.

The chain employs TRBV7-3 and TRBJ2-1; 14 bases match TRBD2. Germline V CDR1 and CDR2: SGHTA, FQGTGA. This CDR3 region has 19 residues. V shed 7 bases and J 3 bases; nucleotides not matched to a gene: 14. CDR3 DNA: TGTGCCAGCAAATTGGGACTAGCGGGAGCCTTAAAACTCTACAATGAGCAGTTCTTC. Translating it yields CASKLGLAGALKLYNEQFF.

This chain uses TRBV6-1 with TRBJ2-2; 10 bases map to TRBD2. The CDR3 consists of 14 residues. Germline trimming cut 4 bases from V and 6 bases from J; bases unmatched to any gene: 2. Looked up from germline, CDR1 is MNHNS and CDR2 is SASEGT. The CDR3 region has the DNA TGTGCCAGCAGTGCCCTAGCGGGAGCCGGGGAGCTGTTTTTT. Amino acids: CASSALAGAGELFF.

This clone was seen a few times. The gene calls are TRBV19 and TRBJ1-5; TRBD1 aligns across 8 bases. The CDR3 consists of 15 residues. CDR1 LNHDA and CDR2 SQIVND come from the germline V gene (reference sequence). Trimming at V came to 6 bases and at J to 4 bases, leaving 8 bases not matched to a gene. CDR3 sequence (DNA): TGTGCCAGTAGCCTATCCGGACAGGGAAATCAGCCCCAGCATTTT. Translation gives CASSLSGQGNQPQHF.

The chain is built from TRBV11-2 and TRBJ2-5; D unclear. This CDR3 has 15 amino acids. CDR1 is SGHAT, CDR2 FQNNGV, per germline. Deletions cut 4 bases from V and 1 base from J, with 13 bases between. CDR3 region: CASSSPTTTQETQYF. CDR3 sequence (DNA): TGTGCCAGCAGCTCACCCACCACAACCCAAGAGACCCAGTACTTC.

This rearrangement joins TRBV9 to TRBJ1-2; 9 nucleotides align to TRBD1. CDR1 SGDLS and CDR2 YYNGEE come from the germline V gene. This CDR3 is built from 13 residues. V was clipped by 3 bases and J by 8 bases; unmatched bases: 5. CDR3 nucleotide sequence: TGTGCCAGCAGCGCGGGACAGGGAAACGGCTACACCTTC. This translates into CASSAGQGNGYTF.

This clone appeared a few times. The CDR3: CASSPPGGQPQHF. DNA of the CDR3: TGTGCCAGCTCACCACCGGGGGGTCAGCCCCAGCATTTT. This chain uses TRBV18 with TRBJ1-5; tentative D call: TRBD1 (5 bases). Germline V gives CDR1 KGHSH, CDR2 LQKENI. Trimming removed 0 bases at V and 6 bases at J, with 6 bases between. This CDR3 is 13 amino acids long. Full variable domain (rest looked up from reference TRBV18 and TRBJ1-5): NAGVMQNPRHLVRRRGQEARLRCSPMKGHSHVYWYRQLPEEGLKFMVYLQKENIIDESGMPKERFSAEFPKEGPSILRIQQVVRGDSAAYFCASSPPGGQPQHFGDGTRLSIL.

The chain is built from TRBV5-6 and TRBJ1-1, with a tentative D call TRBD1 (6 bases). V gave up 0 bases and J gave up 7 bases, with 16 bases separating them. The germline gives CDR1 SGHDT, CDR2 YYEEEE. The CDR3 consists of 15 residues. CDR3 protein: CASSLGGQRHVEAFF. CDR3 DNA: TGTGCCAGCAGCTTGGGAGGACAGCGCCACGTTGAAGCTTTCTTT.

This clone was counted a single time. V and J are TRBV2 and TRBJ2-4; no firm D call. The V end lost 3 bases, the J end lost 2 bases, and 11 bases lay between the germline ends. The CDR3 is 15 amino acids. Per the germline V gene, CDR1 is SNHLY and CDR2 is FYNNEI. The CDR3 spells CASSDPPPTKNIQYF. CDR3 bases: TGTGCCAGCAGTGACCCCCCCCCAACCAAAAACATTCAGTACTTC.

Here the CDR3 reads CASRLTGAGTGELFF. CDR3 coding DNA: TGTGCCAGCAGACTCACAGGGGCGGGGACCGGGGAGCTGTTTTTT. The gene calls are TRBV27 and TRBJ2-2; TRBD1 might be the D (7 bases). Germline CDR1 MNHEY, CDR2 SMNVEV (reference sequence). Trimming left V 6 bases short and J 5 bases short, with 16 bases between. The CDR3 is 15 amino acids.

The chain is built from TRBV28 and TRBJ2-7, with 9 bases aligning to TRBD1. Trimming cost V 7 bases and J 3 bases; bases outside gene matches: 10. Germline assignment: CDR1 MDHEN and CDR2 SYDVKM. The CDR3 length is 15 residues. The CDR3 coding sequence is TGTGCCAGCACCCAAGGACAGGGGCTCATCTACGAGCAGTACTTC. Translated: CASTQGQGLIYEQYF.

V and J are TRBV19 and TRBJ2-1; TRBD2 aligns across 10 bases. The V and J ends lost 1 base and 3 bases, in that order; junction bases with no gene match: 3. CDR1 LNHDA and CDR2 SQIVND come from the germline V gene (reference sequence). CDR3 size: 16 residues. CDR3 amino acids: CASSIVAGGRYNEQFF. The CDR3, as DNA: TGTGCCAGTAGTATAGTAGCGGGAGGCCGCTACAATGAGCAGTTCTTC.

The chain uses TRBV2 and TRBJ2-1; 8 bases fit TRBD2. The CDR3 spans 13 residues. Per the germline V gene, CDR1 is SNHLY and CDR2 is FYNNEI. With 4 bases clipped from V and 8 bases from J, the junction kept 4 bases outside the gene matches. For the CDR3, the DNA is TGTGCCAGCAGTGCGTTAGCGGGGCATGAGCAGTTCTTC. Protein product: CASSALAGHEQFF.

The chain is built from TRBV5-4 and TRBJ2-5; 14 nucleotides match TRBD2. CDR1 and CDR2 (germline): SGHNT, YYREEE (reference sequence). The V segment lost 0 bases and the J segment 5 bases; nucleotides outside the gene matches: 6. CDR3 length: 17 amino acids. CDR3 nucleotide sequence: TGTGCCAGCAGCTTGGGACTAGCGGGAGGGCTGGCGGAGACCCAGTACTTC. It encodes CASSLGLAGGLAETQYF.

The rearrangement links TRBV5-5 to TRBJ2-1; 12 bases map to TRBD2. In germline, CDR1 is SGHKS, CDR2 YYEKEE (reference sequence). The length of the CDR3 is 19 residues. J lost 8 bases, V lost 4 bases, and 19 bases had no gene match. The CDR3 is CASSATSGSSDILVDEQFF. CDR3 DNA: TGTGCCAGCAGCGCGACTAGCGGGAGTTCCGACATTCTCGTAGATGAGCAGTTCTTC.